Included here is one T cell receptor (beta chain) sequence, with context. The target antigen is unknown. The sample is drawn from a study of Ad26.COV2.S vaccination and SARS-CoV-2 variants. Regarding the study as a whole: Researchers reported similar non-spike TCR breadth in vaccine and placebo recipients. It is possible that the TCR breadth and depth analyses underestimated the total T cell responses. People who got the vaccine had more spike-specific TCR breadth than people who got placebo.

The treatment denotes: 15 to 20 received Ad26.COV2.S at low or high dose, single or two shots; a few received placebo; per-sample allocation not given. The study sampled participants on day 63 after the first vaccine or placebo injection. Germline V gene data show CDR1 as MNHEY and CDR2 as SVGEGT. The CDR3 contains 13 residues. Trimming stripped 4 bases from V and 4 bases from J, with 8 bases between. Using immunoSEQ multiplex PCR, the repertoire was profiled, and TCRdb retains in-frame clones only, with some absent. The table has roughly 500,000 clones, 89% seen once; the top ten hold approximately 2.5%.

The chain recombines TRBV6-2 or TRBV6-3 with TRBJ1-5; no clear D. The source of this sequence is a person between 18 and 59 years old who received the Ad26.COV2.S COVID-19 vaccine or a placebo. Here the sequenced sample was peripheral blood, taken in a trial of Ad26.COV2.S vaccine versus placebo. DNA for the CDR3: TGTGCCAGCAGTTGGTCAGCTAATCAGCCCCAGCATTTT. It specifies CASSWSANQPQHF.